A single sample gave rise to the 5 T cell receptor beta chains below, sequenced in a study of CXCR3-negative and CXCR3-positive naive CD8 T cells. Study-wide points: More hydrophobic TRB CDR3s occurred in CXCR3-positive than in CXCR3-negative naive cells.

Their specific antigens are unknown. The libraries of TRB cDNA were constructed through 5' RACE using UMI labels. From its re-call of the 5' RACE reads, TCRdb lists each CDR3 protein once, without DNA. This sample contains about 60,000 distinct CDR3 sequences. The material sequenced was naive CXCR3+ CD8+ T cells from blood. Subset of the sample: CD45RO-CCR7+CD27+CD95- naive CD8+ T cells expressing CXCR3 (TNR3+). The receptors stem from a human donor in good health. Some clones in this sample may be carry-over from other donors' samples.

The chain has TRBV25-1 and TRBJ2-7; TCRdb's D gene call, TRBD1, goes unchecked for lack of DNA. CDR3 length equals 15 residues. CDR1 MGHDK and CDR2 SYGVNS come from the germline V gene. The CDR3 loop reads CASLDFPRQGLEQYF.

This rearrangement joins TRBV21-1 to TRBJ2-1; there is no DNA to check the TCRdb D call of TRBD2. TRBV21-1 is classified as a pseudogene. CDR3 length equals 13 residues. The CDR3 protein is CASSSPGGNEQFF.

This chain joins TRBV23-1 and TRBJ2-7; the D gene TCRdb calls, TRBD1, cannot be checked with no DNA. TRBV23-1 is given ORF status, its function remaining uncertain. The CDR3 has 15 amino acids. This chain's CDR3 is CASSQGGTGGKKQYF.

The CDR3 sequence is CSATTTGHSYNEQFF. The chain links TRBV29-1 to TRBJ2-1; with no DNA, the TCRdb D assignment of TRBD1 cannot be verified. The CDR3 has 15 residues. Germline CDR1 is SQVTM and CDR2 is ANQGSEA.

The rearrangement joins TRBV7-9 to TRBJ2-7; TCRdb picks TRBD1, but there is no DNA to check that call. The CDR3 extends over 15 amino acids. CDR1 SEHNR and CDR2 FQNEAQ come from the germline V gene (reference sequence). The CDR3 sequence is CASSLTGTGTHEQYF.